This T cell receptor beta chain was recovered during a study of blood T cell repertoires in COVID-19. Study in general: Samples taken during acute and convalescent COVID-19 were collected in the United States, Italy and Spain. The analysed material was cDNA or gDNA that came from T cells, B-cell-depleted T cells, or PBMCs.

How the authors handled the data: Reference gene primer amplification yielded estimated nucleated cell counts. The table came from immunoSEQ multiplex PCR; TCRdb's copy has only in-frame clones and leaves some out. Clone size and the V and J calls come from that table; the DNA yielded D and trimming. The sample includes approximately 300,000 clones, roughly nine tenths seen only once; the top ten take approximately 1.8%. Enrolment of Seattle patients took place during active infection, and they were followed longitudinally. The CDR3 is 15 amino acids. Germline-derived CDR1 and CDR2 are SGDLS and YYNGEE. Losses at the gene ends were 0 bases for V and 3 bases for J; bases not matched to a gene: 3. A word on this clone: Additional DNA sequences in this sample encode the identical CDR3.

The source is a woman aged 30 to 39 with COVID-19, enrolled during active disease. The chain recombines TRBV9 with TRBJ2-7; 10 nucleotides agree with TRBD2. The sequencing input was peripheral blood. The CDR3 coding sequence is TGTGCCAGCAGCGTAGCTCCTAGCGGGGGCTACGAGCAGTACTTC. This codes for CASSVAPSGGYEQYF. Full variable domain (missing parts from reference TRBV9 and TRBJ2-7): DSGVTQTPKHLITATGQRVTLRCSPRSGDLSVYWYQQSLDQGLQFLIQYYNGEERAKGNILERFSAQQFPDLHSELNLSSLELGDSALYFCASSVAPSGGYEQYFGPGTRLTVT.